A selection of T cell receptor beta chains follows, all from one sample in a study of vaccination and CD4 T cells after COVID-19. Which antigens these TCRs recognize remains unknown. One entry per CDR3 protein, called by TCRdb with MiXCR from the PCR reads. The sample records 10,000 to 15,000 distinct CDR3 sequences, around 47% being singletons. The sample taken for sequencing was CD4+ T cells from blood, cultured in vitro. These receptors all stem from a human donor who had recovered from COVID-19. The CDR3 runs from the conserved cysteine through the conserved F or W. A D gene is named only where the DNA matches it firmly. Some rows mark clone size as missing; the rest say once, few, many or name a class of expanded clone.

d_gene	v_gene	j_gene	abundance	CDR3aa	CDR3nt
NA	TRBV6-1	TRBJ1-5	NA	CASSPDPSNQPQHF	TGTGCCAGCAGTCCCGACCCTAGCAATCAGCCCCAGCATTTT
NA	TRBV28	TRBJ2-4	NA	CASSRPDRLAKNIQYF	TGTGCCAGCAGTCGACCTGACAGGCTAGCCAAAAACATTCAGTACTTC
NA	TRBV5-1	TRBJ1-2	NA	CASSFQGSSSTVNYGYTF	TGCGCCAGCAGCTTTCAGGGGTCCTCTTCTACTGTTAACTATGGCTACACCTTC
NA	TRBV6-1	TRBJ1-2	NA	CASSRDGGNYGYTF	TGTGCCAGCAGCCGGGACGGCGGAAACTATGGCTACACCTTC
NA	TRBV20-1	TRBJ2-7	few	CSANPTGPNYEQYF	TGCAGTGCTAACCCGACGGGTCCCAACTACGAGCAGTACTTC
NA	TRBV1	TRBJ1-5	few	CTSSQDERGVPPRSNQPQHF	TGCACCAGCAGCCAAGATGAGAGGGGGGTCCCTCCCAGGAGCAATCAGCCCCAGCATTTT
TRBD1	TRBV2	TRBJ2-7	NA	CASRVDRGNEQYF	TGTGCCAGCAGGGTCGACAGGGGTAACGAGCAGTACTTC
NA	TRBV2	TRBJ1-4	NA	CASSEGQFNEKLFF	TGTGCCAGCAGTGAAGGGCAATTTAATGAAAAACTGTTTTTT
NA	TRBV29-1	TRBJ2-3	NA	CSVHRGPTDTQYF	TGCAGCGTCCACCGCGGCCCCACAGATACGCAGTATTTT
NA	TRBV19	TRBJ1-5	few	CASSLEGKYSNQPQHF	TGTGCCAGTAGTTTGGAGGGGAAATATAGCAATCAGCCCCAGCATTTT
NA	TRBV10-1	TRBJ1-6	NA	CASSESLRSPLHF	TGCGCCAGCAGTGAATCTTTGAGGTCACCCCTCCACTTT
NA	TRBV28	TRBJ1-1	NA	CASRDTNTEAFF	TGTGCCAGCAGGGACACGAACACTGAAGCTTTCTTT
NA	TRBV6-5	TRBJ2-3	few	CASSYSADPTDTQYF	TGTGCCAGCAGTTACTCGGCGGACCCCACAGATACGCAGTATTTT
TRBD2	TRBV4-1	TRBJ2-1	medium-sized	CASRSGLAGGNEQFF	TGCGCCAGCAGATCAGGACTAGCGGGGGGCAATGAGCAGTTCTTC
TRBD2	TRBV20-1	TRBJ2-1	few	CSARDPTSGSYNEQFF	TGCAGTGCTAGAGATCCCACTAGCGGGAGCTACAATGAGCAGTTCTTC
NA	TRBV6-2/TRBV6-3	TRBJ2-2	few	CASSDGIGIGELFF	TGTGCCAGCAGTGACGGGATTGGGATCGGGGAGCTGTTTTTT
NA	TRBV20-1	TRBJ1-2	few	CSARGIDTPRSYGYTF	TGCAGTGCTAGAGGGATTGACACACCGAGGAGCTATGGCTACACCTTC
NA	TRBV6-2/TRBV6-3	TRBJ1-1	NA	CASTTGGHTEAFF	TGTGCCAGCACCACGGGCGGACACACTGAAGCTTTCTTT
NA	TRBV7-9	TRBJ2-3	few	CASSSPDTQYF	TGTGCCAGCAGCTCACCAGATACGCAGTATTTT
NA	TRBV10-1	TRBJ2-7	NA	CASSDPGTKGEQYF	TGCGCCAGCAGTGACCCCGGGACAAAGGGGGAGCAGTACTTC
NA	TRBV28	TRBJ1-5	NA	CASSLTGLRGNQPQHF	TGTGCCAGCAGTTTAACTGGGTTGAGGGGCAATCAGCCCCAGCATTTT
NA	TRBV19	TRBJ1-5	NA	CASSNPRGAWVGNQPQHF	TGTGCCAGTAGTAACCCCCGGGGGGCCTGGGTCGGCAATCAGCCCCAGCATTTT
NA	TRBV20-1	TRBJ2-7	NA	CSALAESYEQYF	TGCAGTGCTCTAGCCGAGTCCTACGAGCAGTACTTC
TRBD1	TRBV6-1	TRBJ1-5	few	CASSPGGQGAGFNQPQHF	TGTGCCAGCAGTCCAGGGGGGCAGGGGGCAGGTTTCAATCAGCCCCAGCATTTT
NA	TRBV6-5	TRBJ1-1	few	CASSYGPQGSTEAFF	TGTGCCAGCAGTTACGGACCACAGGGATCCACTGAAGCTTTCTTT
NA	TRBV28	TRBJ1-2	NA	CASSFDGGYGYTF	TGTGCCAGCAGTTTTGATGGGGGCTATGGCTACACCTTC
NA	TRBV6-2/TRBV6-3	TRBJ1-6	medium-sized	CASGQGSGNSPLHF	TGTGCCAGCGGCCAAGGGTCTGGAAATTCACCCCTCCACTTT
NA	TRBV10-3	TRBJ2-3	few	CAISEGQSLTDTQYF	TGTGCCATCAGTGAGGGACAGAGTCTCACAGATACGCAGTATTTT
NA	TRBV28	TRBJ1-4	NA	CASSFLGQQIEKLFF	TGTGCCAGCAGTTTCCTGGGACAACAGATCGAAAAACTGTTTTTT
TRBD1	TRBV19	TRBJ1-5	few	CASSIVTGGGDQPQHF	TGTGCCAGTAGTATAGTGACAGGGGGCGGGGATCAGCCCCAGCATTTT
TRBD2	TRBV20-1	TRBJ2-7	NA	CSARVLAEPYEQYF	TGCAGTGCTAGAGTCCTAGCGGAACCTTACGAGCAGTACTTC
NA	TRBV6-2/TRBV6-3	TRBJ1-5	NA	CASSYGGVDQPQHF	TGTGCCAGCAGTTACGGAGGGGTTGACCAGCCCCAGCATTTT
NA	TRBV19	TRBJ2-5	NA	CASSIVWHPQETQYF	TGTGCCAGTAGTATAGTGTGGCACCCCCAAGAGACCCAGTACTTC
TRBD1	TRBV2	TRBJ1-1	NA	CASSSTGAIEAFF	TGTGCCAGCAGCTCGACAGGGGCGATTGAAGCTTTCTTT
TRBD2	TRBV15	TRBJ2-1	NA	CATLSGGAGYEQFF	TGTGCCACCCTTAGCGGGGGGGCCGGGTATGAGCAGTTCTTC
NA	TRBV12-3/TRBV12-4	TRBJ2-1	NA	CASSLLGYYYNEQFF	TGTGCCAGCAGTCTACTAGGCTACTACTACAATGAGCAGTTCTTC
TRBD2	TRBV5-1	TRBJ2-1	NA	CASSLLSGGNEQFF	TGCGCCAGCAGCTTGTTGTCGGGGGGGAATGAGCAGTTCTTC
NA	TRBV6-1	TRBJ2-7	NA	CASTTTIGEQYF	TGTGCCAGCACCACTACTATCGGCGAGCAGTACTTC
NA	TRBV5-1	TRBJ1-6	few	CASSYRDRNSPLHF	TGCGCCAGCAGCTACCGGGACCGGAATTCACCCCTCCACTTT
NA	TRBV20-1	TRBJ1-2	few	CSARPPTVNYGYTF	TGCAGTGCTAGGCCCCCCACAGTAAACTATGGCTACACCTTC
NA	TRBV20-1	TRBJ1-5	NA	CSAKPWGRVGGNQPQHF	TGCAGTGCCAAACCCTGGGGGAGGGTGGGGGGCAATCAGCCCCAGCATTTT
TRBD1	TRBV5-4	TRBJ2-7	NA	CASSLAGTGSYEQYF	TGTGCCAGCAGCTTGGCCGGGACAGGGTCCTACGAGCAGTACTTC
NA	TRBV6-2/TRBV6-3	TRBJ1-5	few	CASSYRSTVSNQPQHF	TGTGCCAGCAGTTACCGGTCGACAGTTAGCAATCAGCCCCAGCATTTT
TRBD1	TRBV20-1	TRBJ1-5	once	CSAKTGYGGQPQHF	TGCAGTGCTAAGACAGGGTATGGGGGTCAGCCCCAGCATTTT